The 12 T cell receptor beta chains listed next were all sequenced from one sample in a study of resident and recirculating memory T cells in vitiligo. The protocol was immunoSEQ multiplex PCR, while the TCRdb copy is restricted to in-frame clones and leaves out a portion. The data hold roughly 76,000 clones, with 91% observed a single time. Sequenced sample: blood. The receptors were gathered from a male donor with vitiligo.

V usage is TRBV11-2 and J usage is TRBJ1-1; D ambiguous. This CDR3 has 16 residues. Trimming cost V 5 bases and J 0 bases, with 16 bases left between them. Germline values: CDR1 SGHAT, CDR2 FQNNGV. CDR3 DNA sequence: TGTGCCAGCAGCCTAGCGATCGCGGCCATGAACACTGAAGCTTTCTTT. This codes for CASSLAIAAMNTEAFF.

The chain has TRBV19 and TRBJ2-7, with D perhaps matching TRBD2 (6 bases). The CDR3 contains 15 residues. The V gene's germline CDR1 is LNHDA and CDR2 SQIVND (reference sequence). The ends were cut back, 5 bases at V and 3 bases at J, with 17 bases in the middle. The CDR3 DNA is TGTGCCAGTAGTGCCGAGGGACGGAGGGGCTACGAGCAGTACTTC. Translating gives CASSAEGRRGYEQYF.

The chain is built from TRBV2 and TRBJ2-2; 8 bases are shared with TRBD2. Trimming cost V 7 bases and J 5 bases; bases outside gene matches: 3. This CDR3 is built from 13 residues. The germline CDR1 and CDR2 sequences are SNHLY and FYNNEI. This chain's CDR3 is CASKSGGTGELFF. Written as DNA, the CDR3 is TGTGCCAGCAAAAGCGGGGGAACCGGGGAGCTGTTTTTT.

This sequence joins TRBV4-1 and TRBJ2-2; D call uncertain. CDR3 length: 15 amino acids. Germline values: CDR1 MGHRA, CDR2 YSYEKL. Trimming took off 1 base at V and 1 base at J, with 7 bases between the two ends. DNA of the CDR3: TGCGCCAGCAGCCAAGTTGAGGAGAACACCGGGGAGCTGTTTTTT. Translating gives CASSQVEENTGELFF.

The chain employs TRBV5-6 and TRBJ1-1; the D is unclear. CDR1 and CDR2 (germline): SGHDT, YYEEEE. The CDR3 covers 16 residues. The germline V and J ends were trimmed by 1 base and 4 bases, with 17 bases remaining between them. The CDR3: CASSLWESLPGTEAFF. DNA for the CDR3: TGTGCCAGCAGCTTGTGGGAGTCTCTACCGGGCACTGAAGCTTTCTTT. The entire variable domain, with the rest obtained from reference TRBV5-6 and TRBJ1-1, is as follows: DAGVTQSPTHLIKTRGQQVTLRCSPKSGHDTVSWYQQALGQGPQFIFQYYEEEERQRGNFPDRFSGHQFPNYSSELNVNALLLGDSALYLCASSLWESLPGTEAFFGQGTRLTVV.

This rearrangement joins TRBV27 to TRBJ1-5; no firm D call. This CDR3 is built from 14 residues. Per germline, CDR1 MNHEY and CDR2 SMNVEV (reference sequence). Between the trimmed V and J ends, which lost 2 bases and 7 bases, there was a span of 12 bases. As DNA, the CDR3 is TGTGCCAGCAGTTTAAGAGGGATCAGCCAGCCCCAGCATTTT. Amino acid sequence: CASSLRGISQPQHF.

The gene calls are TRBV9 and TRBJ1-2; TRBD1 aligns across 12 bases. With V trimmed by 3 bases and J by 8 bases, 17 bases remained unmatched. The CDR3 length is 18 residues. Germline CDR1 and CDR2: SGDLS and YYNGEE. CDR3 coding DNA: TGTGCCAGCAGCGCAGGGGGGAGGGCCGGGACAGGGGGCCGAGGCTACACCTTC. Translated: CASSAGGRAGTGGRGYTF.

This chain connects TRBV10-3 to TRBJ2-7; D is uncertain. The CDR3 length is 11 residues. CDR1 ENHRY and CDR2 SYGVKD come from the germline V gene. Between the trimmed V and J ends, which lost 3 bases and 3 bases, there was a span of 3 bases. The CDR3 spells CAISDYYEQYF. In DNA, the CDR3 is TGTGCCATCAGTGATTACTACGAGCAGTACTTC.

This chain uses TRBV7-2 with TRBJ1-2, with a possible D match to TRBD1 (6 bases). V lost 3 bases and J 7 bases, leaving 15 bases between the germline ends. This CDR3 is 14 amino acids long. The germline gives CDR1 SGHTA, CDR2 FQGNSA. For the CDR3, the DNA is TGTGCCAGCAGCTTTCTCAGCGGGGGGGCTGGCTACACCTTC. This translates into CASSFLSGGAGYTF.

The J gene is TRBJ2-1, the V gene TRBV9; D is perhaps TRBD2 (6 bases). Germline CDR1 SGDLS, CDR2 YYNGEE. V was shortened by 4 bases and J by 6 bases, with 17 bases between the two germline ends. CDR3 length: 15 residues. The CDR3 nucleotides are TGTGCCAGCAGCACCGGGTCTGGAGGGGCCAATGAGCAGTTCTTC. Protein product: CASSTGSGGANEQFF.

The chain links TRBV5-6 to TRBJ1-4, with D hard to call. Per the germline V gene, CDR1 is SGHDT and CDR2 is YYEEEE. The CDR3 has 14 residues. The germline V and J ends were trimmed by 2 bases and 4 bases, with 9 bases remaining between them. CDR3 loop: CASSFPGINEKLFF. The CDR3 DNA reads TGTGCCAGCAGCTTTCCCGGGATTAATGAAAAACTGTTTTTT. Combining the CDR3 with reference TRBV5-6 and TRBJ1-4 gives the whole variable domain DAGVTQSPTHLIKTRGQQVTLRCSPKSGHDTVSWYQQALGQGPQFIFQYYEEEERQRGNFPDRFSGHQFPNYSSELNVNALLLGDSALYLCASSFPGINEKLFFGSGTQLSVL.

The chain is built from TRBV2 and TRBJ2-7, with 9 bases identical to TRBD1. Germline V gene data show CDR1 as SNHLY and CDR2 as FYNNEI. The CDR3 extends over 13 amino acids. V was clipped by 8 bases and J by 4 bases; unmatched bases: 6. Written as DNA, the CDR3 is TGTGCCAGCTGGAGGGGACAGGGTTACGAGCAGTACTTC. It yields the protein CASWRGQGYEQYF.